The 20 T cell receptor beta chains below were found in one sample sequenced in a study of blood T cell repertoires in COVID-19. The assay was immunoSEQ multiplex PCR, and TCRdb's table has in-frame clones only and misses some. The data hold 180,000 or so clones, with more than 80% observed a single time. The sample consisted of PBMCs or T cells enriched from blood (not recorded which). The receptors derive from a man aged 35 to 55 who had recovered from COVID-19.

The V gene is TRBV5-1, the J gene TRBJ2-7; the D is unclear. Germline V CDR1 and CDR2: SGHRS, YFSETQ. The CDR3 sequence is 11 residues long. V was trimmed by 1 base and J by 6 bases, leaving 5 bases between them. CDR3 protein: CASSLSGEQYF. CDR3 sequence (DNA): TGCGCCAGCAGCTTGTCCGGCGAGCAGTACTTC.

CDR3 region: CASSSKGNDVETQYF. DNA for the CDR3: TGTGCCAGCAGTTCCAAGGGGAACGATGTGGAGACCCAGTACTTC. The genes are TRBV6-2 or TRBV6-3 and TRBJ2-5, with TRBD1 as a possible D gene (5 bases). This CDR3 comprises 15 residues. CDR1 and CDR2 from the germline V gene are MNHEY and SVGEGT. The V end lost 4 bases, the J end lost 5 bases, and 17 bases lay between the germline ends.

The chain is built from TRBV28 and TRBJ1-3; perhaps TRBD1 as D (6 bases). This CDR3 has 15 amino acids. Trimming stripped 3 bases from V and 5 bases from J, with 14 bases between. CDR1 and CDR2 (germline): MDHEN, SYDVKM. CDR3 loop: CASSFRGTLRNTIYF. For the CDR3, the DNA is TGTGCCAGCAGTTTCCGAGGGACATTAAGAAACACCATATATTTT. The full variable domain, completed using reference TRBV28 and TRBJ1-3, is DVKVTQSSRYLVKRTGEKVFLECVQDMDHENMFWYRQDPGLGLRLIYFSYDVKMKEKGDIPEGYSVSREKKERFSLILESASTNQTSMYLCASSFRGTLRNTIYFGEGSWLTVV.

This clone was picked up one time. The gene calls are TRBV4-2 and TRBJ2-1; no definite D call. CDR3 length equals 15 residues. V was pared by 6 bases and J by 1 base, with 13 bases between. Per the germline V gene, CDR1 is LGHNA and CDR2 is YNFKEQ. For the CDR3, the DNA is TGTGCCAGCAGTCCAAGCCCCGGGTCCTACAATGAGCAGTTCTTC. Translating it yields CASSPSPGSYNEQFF.

The chain joins TRBV9 to TRBJ2-5; D is undetermined. V was clipped by 0 bases and J by 4 bases, with 4 bases between them. Per germline, CDR1 SGDLS and CDR2 YYNGEE. This CDR3 region has 12 residues. The CDR3 DNA sequence: TGTGCCAGCAGCGTAGGAGGAGAGACCCAGTACTTC. It codes for CASSVGGETQYF.

This clone was seen once. The J gene is TRBJ2-3, the V gene TRBV5-1; 8 nucleotides match TRBD1. Germline loops: CDR1 SGHRS, CDR2 YFSETQ. V lost 2 bases to trimming and J lost 3 bases; unmatched junction nucleotides: 5. CDR3 length: 15 amino acids. CDR3 DNA sequence: TGCGCCAGCAGCTTTTCCGGGGACAGGACAGATACGCAGTATTTT. It translates to CASSFSGDRTDTQYF.

The chain recombines TRBV2 with TRBJ2-5, with TRBD1 identical over 8 bases. Trimming at V came to 11 bases and at J to 5 bases, leaving 13 bases not matched to a gene. Germline CDR1 SNHLY, CDR2 FYNNEI. This CDR3 is 14 amino acids long. The CDR3 sequence: CAGSTWTGMETQYF. CDR3 nucleotides: TGTGCCGGAAGTACTTGGACAGGGATGGAGACCCAGTACTTC.

This clone showed up just once. V usage is TRBV10-3 and J usage is TRBJ1-4; D possibly corresponds to TRBD1 (6 bases). This CDR3 has 14 amino acids. V gave up 0 bases and J gave up 8 bases, with 10 bases separating them. Germline V CDR1 and CDR2: ENHRY, SYGVKD. The CDR3 reads CAISESQGKEKLFF. The CDR3 bases are TGTGCCATCAGTGAGTCACAGGGCAAGGAAAAACTGTTTTTT.

The chain uses TRBV13 and TRBJ1-6, with TRBD1 matching over 7 bases. V lost 5 bases, J lost 3 bases, and 10 bases stayed unmatched. CDR1 and CDR2 (germline): PRHDT, FYEKMQ (reference sequence). This CDR3 is 17 amino acids long. The CDR3 is CASSIRDSTIYNSPLHF. The CDR3 bases are TGTGCCAGCAGCATTAGGGACAGTACGATCTATAATTCACCCCTCCACTTT.

This clone was seen just once. V is TRBV30 and J is TRBJ1-1; D is perhaps TRBD1 (6 bases). V lost 0 bases, J lost 11 bases, and 10 bases lay in between. In germline, CDR1 is GTSNPN, CDR2 SVGIG (reference sequence). The CDR3 spans 11 residues. The chain's CDR3 is CAWSVGGYAFF. The CDR3 DNA reads TGTGCCTGGAGTGTAGGGGGATATGCTTTCTTT.

The chain joins TRBV3-1 (or the pseudogene TRBV3-2) to TRBJ1-1; a weak D match, TRBD1 (6 bases). This CDR3 is built from 13 residues. Trimming cost V 5 bases and J 4 bases, with 11 bases left between them. Germline CDR1 LGHDT, CDR2 YNNKEL (reference sequence). CDR3 sequence reads: CASSGGARTEAFF. Written as DNA, the CDR3 is TGTGCCAGCAGCGGGGGGGCCCGCACTGAAGCTTTCTTT.

The chain has TRBV13 and TRBJ1-3; D is undetermined. V was pared by 3 bases and J by 0 bases, with 3 bases between. This CDR3 is built from 13 residues. Germline loops: CDR1 PRHDT, CDR2 FYEKMQ (reference sequence). The CDR3 DNA is TGTGCCAGCAGCTTCAGCTCTGGAAACACCATATATTTT. Its translation is CASSFSSGNTIYF.

The chain joins TRBV27 to TRBJ2-3; 7 bases match TRBD2. The CDR3 is 16 amino acids. The V gene's germline CDR1 is MNHEY and CDR2 SMNVEV (reference sequence). The V and J ends lost 5 bases and 3 bases, in that order; junction bases with no gene match: 11. The CDR3 coding sequence is TGTGCCAGCAGTCTCCGCCCTAGCGGTCAAACAGATACGCAGTATTTT. Translated: CASSLRPSGQTDTQYF.

This clone was seen repeatedly, ten times or more. The chain couples TRBV18 to TRBJ2-7; 7 nucleotides match TRBD1. The CDR3 has 14 amino acids. Germline trimming cut 3 bases from V and 4 bases from J; bases unmatched to any gene: 6. In germline, CDR1 is KGHSH, CDR2 LQKENI. CDR3 residues: CASSPKTGEYEQYF. In DNA, the CDR3 is TGTGCCAGCTCACCCAAAACAGGGGAGTACGAGCAGTACTTC.

The genes are TRBV3-1 (or the pseudogene TRBV3-2) and TRBJ2-1; D might be TRBD1 (5 bases). V was trimmed by 4 bases and J by 4 bases, leaving 8 bases between them. Germline V CDR1 and CDR2: LGHDT, YNNKEL (reference sequence). This CDR3 has 13 amino acids. Here the CDR3 reads CASSPDNYNEQFF. CDR3 sequence (DNA): TGTGCCAGCAGCCCGGACAATTACAATGAGCAGTTCTTC.

The chain couples TRBV30 to TRBJ1-1; D is unresolved. The CDR3 consists of 13 residues. Trimming took off 4 bases at V and 5 bases at J, with 14 bases between the two ends. The germline V gene has CDR1 GTSNPN and CDR2 SVGIG (reference sequence). The CDR3 sequence: CAWTYPDWTEAFF. CDR3 sequence (DNA): TGTGCCTGGACCTACCCAGACTGGACTGAAGCTTTCTTT.

The chain is built from TRBV10-3 and TRBJ2-1; D might be TRBD2 (6 bases). The length of the CDR3 is 14 residues. The ends were cut back, 11 bases at V and 7 bases at J, with 21 bases in the middle. Germline CDR1 is ENHRY and CDR2 is SYGVKD. The CDR3 nucleotides are TGTGCCCTAGCCGAGGGACGACGGGGGAATGAGCAGTTCTTC. This encodes CALAEGRRGNEQFF.

This clone has a single count. The rearrangement joins TRBV10-3 to TRBJ1-6; TRBD1 agrees at 9 bases. Germline CDR1 is ENHRY and CDR2 is SYGVKD. CDR3 size: 14 residues. V shed 9 bases and J 5 bases; nucleotides not matched to a gene: 5. CDR3 DNA: TGTGCCATAACAGGGGGCGCGGATAATTCACCCCTCCACTTT. Translating it yields CAITGGADNSPLHF.

V is TRBV3-1 (or the pseudogene TRBV3-2) and J is TRBJ2-6, with TRBD2 as a possible D gene (7 bases). CDR3 length: 17 residues. Germline-derived CDR1 and CDR2 are LGHDT and YNNKEL (reference sequence). The V end was cut by 4 bases, the J end by 3 bases, with 16 bases between. This chain's CDR3 is CASSRGGGLDGANVLTF. CDR3 coding DNA: TGTGCCAGCAGCCGGGGAGGGGGGTTGGATGGGGCCAACGTCCTGACTTTC.

This clone has only one observation. The chain uses TRBV9 and TRBJ2-1, with D possibly matching TRBD1 (5 bases). From germline, CDR1 is SGDLS and CDR2 YYNGEE. This CDR3 spans 14 amino acids. The V gene lost 2 bases and the J gene lost 8 bases, with 14 bases spanning the gap. CDR3 in amino acids: CASSVAGWGDEQFF. Written as DNA, the CDR3 is TGTGCCAGCAGCGTCGCAGGTTGGGGCGATGAGCAGTTCTTC. Using reference TRBV9 and TRBJ2-1 for the parts outside the CDR3, the full variable domain is DSGVTQTPKHLITATGQRVTLRCSPRSGDLSVYWYQQSLDQGLQFLIQYYNGEERAKGNILERFSAQQFPDLHSELNLSSLELGDSALYFCASSVAGWGDEQFFGPGTRLTVL.